This T cell receptor beta chain came from a study of blood T cell repertoires in COVID-19 (dated by TCRdb to 2019 to 2021). Background on the whole study: Samples covering the acute and convalescent phases of COVID-19 were provided by collaborators in the United States, Italy and Spain. The material from the prospective study consisted of cDNA or gDNA derived from T cells, B-cell-depleted T cells, or PBMCs. Deeply sampled blood TCRbeta repertoires from subjects exposed to, actively infected with, or recovered from COVID-19 were included in the dataset. A freely available public database, intended as a resource for researchers studying the immune response to SARS-CoV-2, is where the repertoires were released. The samples were drawn from two sources: the first 160 participants of the ongoing ImmuneRACE study, and approximately 1,300 subjects contributed by 6 global collaborators. Sample metadata almost always included a de-identified subject ID, COVID-19 status, age in years and sex. Where available, HLA class I and class II types were taken from metadata supplied by the sample provider and were not determined by assay-based typing. General findings and caveats noted by the study authors: Clinical and demographic metadata were provided uncurated, with the amount varying by source and participant.

TCRbeta CDR3 regions were amplified from genomic DNA by means of the immunoSEQ Assay, a bias-controlled multiplex PCR. As for the authors' bioinformatics: Nucleated cell counts per sample were estimated from amplification of reference gene primers within the assay. To quantify the absolute abundance of each unique TCRbeta CDR3 rearrangement, sequence reads were collapsed and filtered. For each sample, productive Simpson clonality was calculated by taking the square root of Simpson's diversity index across productive rearrangements. The source is immuneACCESS, and TCRdb retained only in-frame sequences with V and J called. Part of the clones is not carried over; for the studies checked, unresolved V genes explain less than half of this, and the remainder is unexplained. V and J calls and clone size are as listed in that table; D and trimming were resolved from the DNA. The sample profile shows 100,000 or so clones; around 90% of them were found once. Roughly 5% of the sample rests with the top ten.

The germline V gene provides CDR1 SGHDT and CDR2 YYEEEE. The CDR3 runs 18 residues from the cysteine to the phenylalanine. Only CDR3 DNA remains: 54 bases, in frame from the first base. V gives up 4 bases and J gives up 0 bases, and the segment between their germline ends measures 20 bases. The collaborating institutions used their own protocols to collect whole blood in K2EDTA tubes. Collaborator samples were shipped for TCRbeta analysis as frozen whole blood, isolated PBMCs, or DNA extracted from either sample type. On this clone itself: The antigen it recognizes is unknown. Base quality data are lacking; no much larger clone is found one base away.

The chain was built from TRBV5-6 and TRBJ1-5; no D gene can be assigned with confidence. Sequencing used peripheral blood. This sequence was found in a human donor in a cohort sampled during active COVID-19. This receptor carries the CDR3 CASSHLLAGERSNQPQHF. The bases read TGTGCCAGCAGCCACTTGTTGGCAGGCGAACGTAGCAATCAGCCCCAGCATTTT.